These T cell receptor beta chains were read from a single sample in a study of OX40 agonist ivuxolimab in advanced cancers. Measured with immunoSEQ multiplex PCR; TCRdb has only the in-frame clones, and not every one. The sample holds 55,000 to 65,000 clones; under 90% are singletons and the top ten take around 2.1%. Sequencing was performed on CD4+ or CD8+ T cells sorted from blood, taken in a trial of the OX40 agonist ivuxolimab. The receptors were sampled from an adult with an advanced solid tumor such as melanoma, head and neck, liver or kidney cancer. The CDR3 runs from the conserved cysteine through the conserved F or W. Each record gives: clone size, V gene, D gene, J gene, CDR3 protein, CDR3 DNA. D genes are given only for firm matches. Size is omitted from some rows. Given values are once, few, many or a class for expanded clones.

>.|TRBV28|TRBD2|TRBJ2-7
CASSTTTSGVYEQYF
TGTGCCAGCAGTACAACGACTAGCGGGGTTTACGAGCAGTACTTC
>.|TRBV5-6|.|TRBJ2-2
CASSHRPAPVTGELFF
TGTGCCAGCAGCCACAGGCCTGCCCCGGTCACCGGGGAGCTGTTTTTT
>.|TRBV27|.|TRBJ1-3
CASRPSASGNTIYF
TGTGCCAGCCGCCCTTCTGCATCAGGAAACACCATATATTTT
>.|TRBV14|.|TRBJ2-3
CASSPGSTGDTQYF
TGTGCCAGCAGCCCCGGGTCAACTGGAGATACGCAGTATTTT
>.|TRBV5-1|TRBD1|TRBJ2-7
CASSLQGQDEQYF
TGCGCCAGCAGCTTACAGGGGCAGGATGAGCAGTACTTC
>.|TRBV11-2|.|TRBJ1-5
CASSSGNLQPQHF
TGTGCCAGCAGCTCCGGGAATCTTCAGCCCCAGCATTTT
>.|TRBV5-8|.|TRBJ1-4
CASSLGNEKLFF
TGTGCCAGCAGCTTGGGTAATGAAAAACTGTTTTTT
>.|TRBV2|TRBD2|TRBJ2-7
CASRTTSGSYEQYF
TGTGCCAGCAGAACGACTAGCGGGAGCTACGAGCAGTACTTC
>.|TRBV18|.|TRBJ2-1
CASSPSQGLTYNEQFF
TGTGCCAGCTCACCATCACAGGGACTAACCTACAATGAGCAGTTCTTC
>.|TRBV9|.|TRBJ1-2
CASSPRVGQGYNYGYTF
TGTGCCAGCAGCCCCAGAGTTGGGCAGGGGTATAACTATGGCTACACCTTC
>.|TRBV4-2|.|TRBJ1-1
CASSQDKGPEREAFF
TGTGCCAGCAGCCAAGATAAGGGACCCGAGAGGGAAGCTTTCTTT
>.|TRBV5-6|.|TRBJ1-1
CASSLSYRLTTEAFF
TGTGCCAGCAGCCTGTCTTACAGGTTGACCACTGAAGCTTTCTTT
>.|TRBV28|.|TRBJ2-7
CASSFPGVYEQYF
TGTGCCAGCAGTTTTCCAGGGGTCTACGAGCAGTACTTC
>.|TRBV7-2|.|TRBJ1-5
CASSFTGASNQPQHF
TGTGCCAGCAGCTTTACGGGAGCGTCGAATCAGCCCCAGCATTTT
>.|TRBV19|.|TRBJ1-1
CASSTLRNTEAFF
TGTGCCAGTAGTACTTTAAGGAACACTGAAGCTTTCTTT
>.|TRBV2|.|TRBJ2-6
CASSEDIPGANSGANVLTF
TGTGCCAGCAGCGAAGATATCCCAGGGGCCAACTCTGGGGCCAACGTCCTGACTTTC
>.|TRBV28|TRBD1|TRBJ1-4
CASSGTLTGGGEKLFF
TGTGCCAGCAGCGGGACTTTAACAGGGGGCGGTGAAAAACTGTTTTTT
>few|TRBV27|TRBD1|TRBJ1-2
CASHLNPGQTVANYGYTF
TGTGCCAGCCACCTAAACCCGGGACAGACCGTAGCTAACTATGGCTACACCTTC
>.|TRBV19|.|TRBJ1-3
CASRPRGSGNTIYF
TGTGCCAGTAGACCCAGGGGCTCTGGAAACACCATATATTTT
>.|TRBV27|TRBD1|TRBJ1-1
CASSPDRVTEAFF
TGTGCCAGCAGTCCGGACAGGGTCACTGAAGCTTTCTTT
>.|TRBV7-2|.|TRBJ2-7
CASSLGYAGEQYF
TGTGCCAGCAGCTTGGGATATGCGGGCGAGCAGTACTTC
>once|TRBV7-2|.|TRBJ1-2
CASSLDSRGYTF
TGTGCCAGCAGCTTAGACAGTCGCGGCTACACCTTC
>.|TRBV28|.|TRBJ1-4
CASSNNRGRELKLFF
TGTGCCAGCAGTAACAACAGAGGGCGCGAATTAAAACTGTTTTTT
>.|TRBV5-5|.|TRBJ2-5
CASSSDSKETQYF
TGTGCCAGCAGCTCAGACAGCAAGGAGACCCAGTACTTC
>.|TRBV5-1|.|TRBJ2-7
CASSSGTGGYYEQYF
TGCGCCAGCAGCTCGGGGACCGGTGGATACTACGAGCAGTACTTC
>.|TRBV13|.|TRBJ2-3
CASSLARTQFTDTQYF
TGTGCCAGCAGCTTAGCAAGGACCCAGTTCACAGATACGCAGTATTTT
>.|TRBV9|TRBD2|TRBJ2-1
CASSVVGGRQFF
TGTGCCAGCAGCGTAGTGGGCGGGAGACAGTTCTTC
>.|TRBV27|.|TRBJ1-5
CASSRSNQPQHF
TGTGCCAGCAGTCGAAGTAATCAGCCCCAGCATTTT
>.|TRBV4-1|.|TRBJ2-1
CASSQSLTGSGYNEQFF
TGCGCCAGCAGCCAATCTCTGACGGGGTCTGGGTACAATGAGCAGTTCTTC
>.|TRBV5-1|TRBD1|TRBJ2-1
CASSFDRAQFF
TGCGCCAGCAGTTTTGACAGGGCGCAGTTCTTC
>.|TRBV30|TRBD2|TRBJ2-5
CACPKTSGGGTQYF
TGTGCCTGTCCGAAGACTAGCGGGGGAGGGACCCAGTACTTC
>.|TRBV7-2|.|TRBJ2-7
CASSLAGGYEQYF
TGTGCCAGCAGCTTAGCGGGGGGATACGAGCAGTACTTC
>.|TRBV9|.|TRBJ1-2
CASSKRANYGYTF
TGTGCCAGCAGCAAGCGTGCTAACTATGGCTACACCTTC
>.|TRBV15|.|TRBJ2-5
CATSRTPDVEETQYF
TGTGCCACCAGCAGAACCCCGGACGTGGAAGAGACCCAGTACTTC
>.|TRBV28|TRBD1|TRBJ2-1
CASSWSGQSSYNEQFF
TGTGCCAGCAGCTGGTCGGGACAGAGCTCCTACAATGAGCAGTTCTTC